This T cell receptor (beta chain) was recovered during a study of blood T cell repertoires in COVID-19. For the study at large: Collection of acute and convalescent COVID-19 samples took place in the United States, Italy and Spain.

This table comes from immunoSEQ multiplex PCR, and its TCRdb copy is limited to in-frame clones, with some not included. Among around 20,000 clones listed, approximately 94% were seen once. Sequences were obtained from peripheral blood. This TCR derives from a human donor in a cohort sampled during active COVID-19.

CDR3 residues: CASRGPGFADNSPLHF. As DNA, the CDR3 is TGTGCCAGCAGAGGACCGGGGTTTGCGGATAATTCACCCCTCCACTTT. This chain connects TRBV2 to TRBJ1-6; D unresolved. Germline CDR1 reads SNHLY; CDR2 reads FYNNEI. V was shortened by 6 bases and J by 5 bases, with 17 bases between the two germline ends. The CDR3 is 16 amino acids.